One and the same sample provided the 2 T cell receptor beta chains below, sequenced in a study of T cells in Graves' hyperthyroidism and ophthalmopathy. Amplification of TCR beta CDR3 regions used RNA as the template. The HTBI primer set served for first-round RT-PCR of the TCR CDR3. MiXCR, run by TCRdb on the multiplex PCR reads, gives a single entry per CDR3 protein. This sample has some 400,000 distinct CDR3 sequences; 14% occur once, and the top ten carry approximately 9.9%. Sequencing used blood. The receptor source for this set is a woman aged 55-69 years with Graves' hyperthyroidism.

The J gene is TRBJ1-5, the V gene TRBV30; D might be TRBD1 (5 bases). The CDR3 extends over 16 amino acids. V lost 2 bases to trimming and J lost 4 bases, with 18 bases between them. Germline CDR1 and CDR2: GTSNPN and SVGIG (reference sequence). Here the CDR3 reads CAWSLTGTELNQPQHF. The CDR3 DNA is TGTGCCTGGAGTCTCACAGGAACTGAGCTTAATCAGCCCCAGCATTTT.

In this sample, this clonotype turned up many times. The J gene is TRBJ1-1, the V gene TRBV18; possible D gene TRBD1, 5 bases. This CDR3 has 14 amino acids. CDR1 and CDR2 (germline): KGHSH, LQKENI. The V end lost 3 bases, the J end lost 1 base, and 9 bases lay between the germline ends. This CDR3 is CASSPSRENTEAFF. CDR3 DNA: TGTGCCAGCTCACCCTCCAGGGAGAACACTGAAGCTTTCTTT.